The subject of this entry is one T cell receptor beta chain. Everyone who took part was 18 to 89 years old, and they came from 20 to 25 US areas. Grouping used clinical history reported by participants in a survey and questionnaire. Germline CDR1 is SGHTA and CDR2 is FQGNSA. The CDR3 length is 16 residues. With V trimmed by 6 bases and J by 4 bases, 12 bases remained unmatched. Authors' analysis steps: By means of reference gene primer amplification, nucleated cell counts were estimated. Sequenced by immunoSEQ multiplex PCR; TCRdb stores in-frame clones only, minus some. That table gives V, J and clone size, and the DNA gave D and trimming. This sample carries under 200,000 clones, approximately 80% of them seen once, and the ten largest clones take around 10%. This record comes from a study of blood T cell repertoires in COVID-19. Study-level information: T cells, B-cell-depleted T cells, or PBMCs supplied cDNA or gDNA.

This chain links TRBV7-2 with TRBJ2-3, with 8 positions matching TRBD2. The receptor was isolated from a middle-aged man who had recovered from COVID-19. Sample: PBMCs or T cells enriched from blood (not recorded which). The CDR3 region has the DNA TGTGCCAGCAGGCAATGGACTAGCCAGTTCCCAGATACGCAGTATTTT. Translating it yields CASRQWTSQFPDTQYF.